The 5 T cell receptor beta chains below were found in one sample sequenced in a study of T cell responses to AZD1222 COVID-19 vaccine (dated by TCRdb to the early 2020s). Library preparation was by the immunoSEQ multiplex PCR assay. TCRdb holds this immuneACCESS table with in-frame rearrangements only. Some clones are missing; in checked studies, unresolved V genes explain under half, and the rest has no known cause. Counted in this sample were approximately 130,000 clones; about 93% of them appeared once. The ten largest clones take up roughly 0.87% of the sample. The time point label, as the study defines it: baseline before first vaccination. Sequenced material: peripheral blood, taken on day 0 of AZD1222 vaccination. These receptors all come from an adult in good health.

Here the CDR3 DNA reads TGTGCCAGCAGCATGGACAGGAAAAATTCACCCCTCCACTTT. This translates into CASSMDRKNSPLHF. This chain joins TRBV13 and TRBJ1-6, with 7 bases fitting TRBD1. V lost 5 bases to trimming and J lost 7 bases; unmatched junction nucleotides: 5. CDR1 is PRHDT, CDR2 FYEKMQ, per germline (reference sequence). The CDR3 sequence is 14 residues long.

This clone is a singleton in its sample. V and J are TRBV2 and TRBJ1-1, with D perhaps TRBD1 (5 bases). V dropped 2 bases and J dropped 4 bases, with 14 bases sitting between them. This CDR3 has 15 amino acids. Germline lookup yields CDR1 SNHLY and CDR2 FYNNEI. CDR3 region: CASSEKRGGGTEAFF. CDR3 DNA sequence: TGTGCCAGCAGTGAAAAGAGGGGAGGCGGCACTGAAGCTTTCTTT.

V and J are TRBV19 and TRBJ1-1, with D unclear. This CDR3 comprises 11 residues. Trimming removed 1 base at V and 6 bases at J, with 3 bases between. Germline CDR1 reads LNHDA; CDR2 reads SQIVND (reference sequence). For the CDR3, the DNA is TGTGCCAGTAGTATAGGACCTGAAGCTTTCTTT. Its protein is CASSIGPEAFF.

This chain links TRBV4-1 with TRBJ1-3; no reliable D call. With 2 bases removed from V and 0 bases from J, the gap between germline ends came to 14 bases. The CDR3 is made up of 17 amino acids. From germline, CDR1 is MGHRA and CDR2 YSYEKL. As DNA, the CDR3 is TGCGCCAGCAGCCAAATTGAGGGAAAGGGCTCTGGAAACACCATATATTTT. It translates to CASSQIEGKGSGNTIYF.

The chain carries TRBV11-3 and TRBJ2-5; the D gene is possibly TRBD2 (7 bases). Looked up from germline, CDR1 is SGHNT and CDR2 is YENEEA. The CDR3 spans 16 residues. V gave up 5 bases and J gave up 1 base, with 17 bases separating them. The CDR3 nucleotides read TGTGCCAGCAGCCTCCGTGGGGGGGCCACCCAAGAGACCCAGTACTTC. Its translation is CASSLRGGATQETQYF.